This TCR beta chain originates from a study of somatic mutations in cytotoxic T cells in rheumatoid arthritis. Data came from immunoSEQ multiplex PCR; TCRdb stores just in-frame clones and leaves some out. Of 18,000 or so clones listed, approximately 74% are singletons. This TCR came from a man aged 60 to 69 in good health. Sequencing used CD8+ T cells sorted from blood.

Here the CDR3 reads CASTLTSGSSYNEQFF. CDR3 nucleotides: TGTGCCAGCACCCTGACGAGCGGGAGCTCCTACAATGAGCAGTTCTTC. This chain joins TRBV27 and TRBJ2-1; 8 bases are a match to TRBD2. CDR1 and CDR2 from the germline V gene are MNHEY and SMNVEV (reference sequence). CDR3 length equals 16 residues. With V trimmed by 7 bases and J by 0 bases, 8 bases remained unmatched.